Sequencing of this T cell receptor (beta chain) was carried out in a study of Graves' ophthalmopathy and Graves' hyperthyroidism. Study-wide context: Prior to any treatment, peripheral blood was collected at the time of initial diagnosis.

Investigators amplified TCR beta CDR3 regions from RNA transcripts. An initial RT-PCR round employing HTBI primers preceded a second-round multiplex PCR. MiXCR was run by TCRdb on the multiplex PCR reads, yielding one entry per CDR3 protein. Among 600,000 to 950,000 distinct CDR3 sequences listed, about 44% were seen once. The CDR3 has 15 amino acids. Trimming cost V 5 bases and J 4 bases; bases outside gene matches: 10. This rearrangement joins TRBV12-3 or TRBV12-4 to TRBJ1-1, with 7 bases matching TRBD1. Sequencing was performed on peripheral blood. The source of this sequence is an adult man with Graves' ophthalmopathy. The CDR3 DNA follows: TGTGCCAGCAGTCCCTCGACAGGGAAGACCACTGAAGCTTTCTTT. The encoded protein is CASSPSTGKTTEAFF.